The rows below give T cell receptor beta chains drawn from one sample of a study of cytomegalovirus exposure and HLA in healthy donors. TCRdb's copy holds only in-frame clones and misses some; the assay was immunoSEQ multiplex PCR. The sample holds tens of thousands of clones, 70% to 85% seen once. The sample taken for sequencing was PBMCs. All receptors come from a man aged 18 to 30 in good health and CMV-seronegative. CDR3s include the opening cysteine and the closing phenylalanine or tryptophan. A D gene is named only where the DNA matches it firmly. Where a row states a size, it is once, few, many or the class of an expanded clone; other rows omit it.

>-|TRBV5-1|-|TRBJ2-3
TGCGCCAGGACTCAACCCAATGGGGCTCTTTTT
CARTQPNGALF
>-|TRBV5-1|-|TRBJ2-7
TGCGCCAGCAGCACAAGTCCGGGACACACCTACGAGCAGTACTTC
CASSTSPGHTYEQYF
>-|TRBV6-1|-|TRBJ1-5
TGTGCCAGCAGTGTCGGGAACAGCAATCAGCCCCAGCATTTT
CASSVGNSNQPQHF
>-|TRBV5-1|TRBD2|TRBJ2-7
TGCGCCAGCAGCTTTACCGGGACTAGCGGGAGAGGCGAGCAGTACTTC
CASSFTGTSGRGEQYF
>-|TRBV5-1|TRBD1|TRBJ2-1
TGCGCCAGCAGCTCCTCCGGGACAGGACGAGTCAATGAGCAGTTCTTC
CASSSSGTGRVNEQFF
>-|TRBV28|-|TRBJ2-7
TGTGCCAGCAGTTTACTCAGATACGAGCAGTACTTC
CASSLLRYEQYF
>-|TRBV29-1|TRBD1|TRBJ1-1
TGCAGCGTTGGGGTCGTAGGGGGCAGGACTGAAGCTTTCTTT
CSVGVVGGRTEAFF
>-|TRBV6-5|-|TRBJ1-5
TGTGCCAGCACCCCAGGGCCGCGTAATCAGCCCCAGCATTTT
CASTPGPRNQPQHF
>once|TRBV11-2|-|TRBJ2-7
TGTGCCAGCAGCTTAGCGCCTAGTTCCTACGAGCAGTACTTC
CASSLAPSSYEQYF
>-|TRBV4-3|TRBD1|TRBJ1-5
TGCGCCAGCAGCCAAGACGCGACAGGGAGAAATCAGCCCCAGCATTTT
CASSQDATGRNQPQHF
>-|TRBV28|-|TRBJ2-6
TGTGCCATTGAAGACAGCTTTGGGGCCAACGTCCTGACTTTC
CAIEDSFGANVLTF
>-|TRBV9|-|TRBJ2-7
TGTGCCAGCAGCGTAGGGACTACCTACGAGCAGTACTTC
CASSVGTTYEQYF